Presented here are 3 T cell receptor beta chains from one specimen sequenced in a study of blood T cell repertoires in COVID-19. Sequenced by immunoSEQ multiplex PCR; TCRdb stores in-frame clones only, minus some. Among a few hundred thousand clones, around 90% were seen once, and the ten largest hold more than 0.55%. The source material was PBMCs or T cells enriched from blood (not recorded which). The receptors stem from a man aged 18 to 29 who had recovered from COVID-19.

The rearrangement links TRBV2 to TRBJ2-3; D possibly corresponds to TRBD2 (5 bases). The CDR3 is 16 amino acids. Germline lookup yields CDR1 SNHLY and CDR2 FYNNEI. Trimming removed 4 bases at V and 0 bases at J, with 14 bases between. CDR3 residues: CASSGRGGSSTDTQYF. In nucleotides, the CDR3 is TGTGCCAGCAGTGGACGAGGCGGGTCGAGCACAGATACGCAGTATTTT.

The V and J genes are TRBV9 and TRBJ2-2; D perhaps matches TRBD2 (7 bases). V shed 0 bases and J shed 1 base, with 13 bases lying between them. Per germline, CDR1 SGDLS and CDR2 YYNGEE. The CDR3 length is 17 residues. CDR3 sequence: CASSVDGGALNTGELFF. For the CDR3, the DNA is TGTGCCAGCAGCGTAGATGGGGGGGCGCTGAACACCGGGGAGCTGTTTTTT.

The chain uses TRBV7-2 and TRBJ2-1; TRBD2 might be the D (5 bases). The germline V gene has CDR1 SGHTA and CDR2 FQGNSA. V was shortened by 8 bases and J by 3 bases, with 8 bases between the two germline ends. The CDR3 has 12 amino acids. The CDR3 coding sequence is TGTGCCAGCGGAGGCTTCTACAATGAGCAGTTCTTC. This encodes CASGGFYNEQFF.